This T cell receptor beta chain was identified in a study of OX40 agonist ivuxolimab in advanced cancers. Whole-study context: Given to patients was ivuxolimab, an agonistic anti-OX40 (CD134) antibody. Dose-escalation subjects each had hepatocellular carcinoma, melanoma, renal cell or head and neck cancer.

A word on this clone: The antigen remains undetermined.

Notes on the study in general: Several nonresponders also turned out to have low normalized T-cell clonal expansion.

The germline V and J ends were trimmed by 6 bases and 3 bases, with 21 bases remaining between them. Germline loops: CDR1 MDHEN, CDR2 SYDVKM. The CDR3 runs to 17 residues. Data came from immunoSEQ multiplex PCR; TCRdb stores just in-frame clones and leaves some out. The data show more than 60,000 clones, about 80% seen once. The sequencing used CD4+ or CD8+ T cells sorted from blood, collected in a trial of the OX40 agonist ivuxolimab. The gene calls are TRBV28 and TRBJ1-3; D remains unclear. The TCR comes from an adult with an advanced solid tumor such as melanoma, head and neck, liver or kidney cancer. As DNA, the CDR3 is TGTGCCAGCAGAACGCCGGTAGGGCCGGGTGGTGGAAACACCATATATTTT. Its translation: CASRTPVGPGGGNTIYF.